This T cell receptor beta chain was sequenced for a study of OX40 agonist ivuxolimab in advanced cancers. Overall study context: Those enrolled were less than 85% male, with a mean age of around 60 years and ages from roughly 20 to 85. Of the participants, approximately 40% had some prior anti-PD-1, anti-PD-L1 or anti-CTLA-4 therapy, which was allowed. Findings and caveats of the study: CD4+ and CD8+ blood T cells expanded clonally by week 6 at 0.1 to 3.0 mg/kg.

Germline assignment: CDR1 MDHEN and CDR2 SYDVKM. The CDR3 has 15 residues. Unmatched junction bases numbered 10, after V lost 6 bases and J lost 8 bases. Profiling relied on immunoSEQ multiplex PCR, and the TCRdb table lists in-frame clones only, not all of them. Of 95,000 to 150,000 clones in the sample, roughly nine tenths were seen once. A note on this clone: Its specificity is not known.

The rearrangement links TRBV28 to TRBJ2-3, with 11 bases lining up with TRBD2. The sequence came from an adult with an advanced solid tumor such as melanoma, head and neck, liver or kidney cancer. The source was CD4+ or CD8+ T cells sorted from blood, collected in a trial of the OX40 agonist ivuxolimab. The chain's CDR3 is CASSRRVLAGVTQYF. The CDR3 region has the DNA TGTGCCAGCAGCCGGCGCGTACTAGCGGGGGTTACGCAGTATTTT. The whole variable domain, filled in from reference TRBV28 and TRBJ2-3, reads DVKVTQSSRYLVKRTGEKVFLECVQDMDHENMFWYRQDPGLGLRLIYFSYDVKMKEKGDIPEGYSVSREKKERFSLILESASTNQTSMYLCASSRRVLAGVTQYFGPGTRLTVL.